The 5 T cell receptor beta chains presented below share a single source sample, sequenced in a study of identical twins. Using its own MiXCR run on the 5' RACE reads, TCRdb lists one record per CDR3 protein. The sample carries 600,000 to 700,000 distinct CDR3 sequences, 20% to 25% recorded once. This sample was also put to use in a study of T cells expressing NK-cell markers.

Sequencing input: PBMCs. These receptors were obtained from a young woman in good health.

There are a few counts of this clonotype. The J gene is TRBJ2-7, the V gene TRBV12-3 or TRBV12-4; 8 bases map to TRBD2. V lost 5 bases and J lost 3; bases outside the gene matches: 9. This CDR3 is 15 amino acids long. Here the CDR3 DNA reads TGTGCCAGCAGTCCACTAGCGGAGGGCCTCTACGAGCAGTACTTC. Translation: CASSPLAEGLYEQYF.

The CDR3 nucleotides read TGTGCCTGGAGTATCACTGTGGGTGACATTCAGTACTTC. Its protein product is CAWSITVGDIQYF. The V call is TRBV30, the J call TRBJ2-4; unclear D gene. Germline-derived CDR1 and CDR2 are GTSNPN and SVGIG (reference sequence). The CDR3 extends over 13 amino acids. Between the trimmed V and J ends, which lost 2 bases and 8 bases, there was a span of 13 bases.

The chain employs TRBV20-1 and TRBJ1-1, with a weak D call TRBD1 (5 bases). V gave up 4 bases and J gave up 5 bases, with 11 bases separating them. From germline, CDR1 is DFQATT and CDR2 SNEGSKA (reference sequence). The CDR3 sequence is 12 residues long. The DNA for the CDR3 is TGCAGTGCTAATCCCCCAGGGACTGAAGCTTTCTTT. Its translation: CSANPPGTEAFF.

This clonotype was counted between two and nine times. This rearrangement joins TRBV7-7 to TRBJ2-2; D uncertain. This CDR3 spans 15 amino acids. Germline-derived CDR1 and CDR2 are SSHAT and FNYEAQ (reference sequence). The V and J ends lost 5 bases and 4 bases respectively, with 14 bases between them. The CDR3 DNA reads as TGTGCCAGCAGCCCCACTGGAGTTGGCACCGGGGAGCTGTTTTTT. It codes for CASSPTGVGTGELFF.

In this sample, this clonotype turned up a few times. V gene TRBV10-2 combines with J gene TRBJ1-5, with D possibly TRBD1 on 5 matching bases. Germline V gives CDR1 WSHSY, CDR2 SAAADI. This CDR3 is 13 amino acids long. V was clipped by 7 bases and J by 5 bases, with 12 bases between them. In nucleotides, the CDR3 is TGCGCCAGCACCTGGCAGGGAGATCAGCCCCAGCATTTT. Protein product: CASTWQGDQPQHF.